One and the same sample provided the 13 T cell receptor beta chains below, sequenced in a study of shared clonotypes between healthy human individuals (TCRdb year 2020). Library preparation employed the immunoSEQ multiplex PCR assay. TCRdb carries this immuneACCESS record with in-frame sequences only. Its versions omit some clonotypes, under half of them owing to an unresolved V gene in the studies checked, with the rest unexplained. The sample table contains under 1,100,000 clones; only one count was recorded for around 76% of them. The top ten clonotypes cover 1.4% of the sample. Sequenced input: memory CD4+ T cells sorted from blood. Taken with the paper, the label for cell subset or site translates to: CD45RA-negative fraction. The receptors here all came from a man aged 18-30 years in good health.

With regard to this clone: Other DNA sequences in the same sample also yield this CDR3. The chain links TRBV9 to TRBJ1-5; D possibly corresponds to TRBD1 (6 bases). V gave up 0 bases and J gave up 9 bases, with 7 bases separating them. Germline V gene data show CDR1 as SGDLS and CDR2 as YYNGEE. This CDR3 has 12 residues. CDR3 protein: CASSVEGGPQHF. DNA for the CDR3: TGTGCCAGCAGCGTAGAAGGGGGGCCCCAGCATTTT.

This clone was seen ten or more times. The chain's CDR3 is CASRLDRGTEAFF. In nucleotides, the CDR3 is TGTGCCAGTAGACTGGACAGAGGCACTGAAGCTTTCTTT. The V call is TRBV19, the J call TRBJ1-1; D is perhaps TRBD1 (6 bases). The CDR3 spans 13 residues. CDR1 and CDR2 from the germline V gene are LNHDA and SQIVND (reference sequence). Trimming removed 6 bases from V and 4 bases from J, with 12 bases in between. Variable domain in full (rest from reference TRBV19 and TRBJ1-1): DGGITQSPKYLFRKEGQNVTLSCEQNLNHDAMYWYRQDPGQGLRLIYYSQIVNDFQKGDIAEGYSVSREKKESFPLTVTSAQKNPTAFYLCASRLDRGTEAFFGQGTRLTVV.

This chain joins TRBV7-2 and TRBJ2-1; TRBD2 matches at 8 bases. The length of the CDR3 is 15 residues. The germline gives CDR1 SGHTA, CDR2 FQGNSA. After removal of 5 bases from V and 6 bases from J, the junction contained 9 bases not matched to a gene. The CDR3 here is CASSPGAGGGNEQFF. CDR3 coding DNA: TGTGCCAGCAGCCCCGGGGCGGGGGGCGGCAATGAGCAGTTCTTC.

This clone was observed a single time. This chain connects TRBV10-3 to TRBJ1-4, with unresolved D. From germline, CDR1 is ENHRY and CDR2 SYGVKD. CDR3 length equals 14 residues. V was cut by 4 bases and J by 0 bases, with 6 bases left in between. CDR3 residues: CAISGTATNEKLFF. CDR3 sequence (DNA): TGTGCCATCAGTGGCACAGCAACTAATGAAAAACTGTTTTTT.

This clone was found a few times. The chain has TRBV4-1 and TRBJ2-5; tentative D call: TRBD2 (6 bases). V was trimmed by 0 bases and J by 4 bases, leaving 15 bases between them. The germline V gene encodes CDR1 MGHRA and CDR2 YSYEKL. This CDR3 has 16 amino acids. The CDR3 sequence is CASSQDDWASVETQYF. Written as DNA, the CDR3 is TGCGCCAGCAGCCAAGATGATTGGGCTAGCGTAGAGACCCAGTACTTC.

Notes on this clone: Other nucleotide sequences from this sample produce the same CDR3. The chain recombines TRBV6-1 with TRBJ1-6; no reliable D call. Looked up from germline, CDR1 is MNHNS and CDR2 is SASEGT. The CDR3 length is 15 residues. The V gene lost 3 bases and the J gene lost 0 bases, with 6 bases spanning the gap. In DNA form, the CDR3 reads TGTGCCAGCAGTGAGCTTAGCTCCTATAATTCACCCCTCCACTTT. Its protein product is CASSELSSYNSPLHF.

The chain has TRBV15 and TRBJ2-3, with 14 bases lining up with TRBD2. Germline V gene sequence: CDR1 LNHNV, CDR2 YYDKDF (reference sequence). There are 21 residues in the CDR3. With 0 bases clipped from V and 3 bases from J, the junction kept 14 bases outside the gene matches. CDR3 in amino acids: CATSRDLIGTSGSGWTDTQYF. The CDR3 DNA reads TGTGCCACCAGCAGAGATCTTATAGGGACTAGCGGGAGCGGATGGACAGATACGCAGTATTTT.

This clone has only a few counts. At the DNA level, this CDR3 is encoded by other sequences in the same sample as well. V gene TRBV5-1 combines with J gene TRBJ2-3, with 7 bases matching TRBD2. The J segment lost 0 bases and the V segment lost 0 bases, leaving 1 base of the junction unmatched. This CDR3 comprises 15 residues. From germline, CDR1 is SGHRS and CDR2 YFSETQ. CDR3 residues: CASSLAAGSTDTQYF. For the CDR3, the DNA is TGCGCCAGCAGCTTGGCAGCGGGAAGCACAGATACGCAGTATTTT.

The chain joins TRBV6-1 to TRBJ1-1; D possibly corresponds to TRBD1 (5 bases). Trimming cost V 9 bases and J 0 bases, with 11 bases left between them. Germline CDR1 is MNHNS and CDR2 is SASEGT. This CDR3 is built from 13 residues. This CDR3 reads CASFDRMNTEAFF. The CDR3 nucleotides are TGTGCCAGTTTTGACAGAATGAACACTGAAGCTTTCTTT.

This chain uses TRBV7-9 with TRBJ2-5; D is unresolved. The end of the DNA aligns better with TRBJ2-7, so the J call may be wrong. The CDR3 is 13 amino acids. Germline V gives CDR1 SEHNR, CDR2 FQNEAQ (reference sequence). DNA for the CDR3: TGTGCCAGCAGCTCCATGGTATCCTACGAGCAGTACTTC. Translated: CASSSMVSYEQYF.

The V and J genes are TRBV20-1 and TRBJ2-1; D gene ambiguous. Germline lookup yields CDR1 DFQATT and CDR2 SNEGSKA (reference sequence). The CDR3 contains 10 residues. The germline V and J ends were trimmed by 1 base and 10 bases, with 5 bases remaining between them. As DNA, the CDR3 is TGCAGTGCTAGAGCCCAGGAGCAGTTCTTC. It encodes CSARAQEQFF.

DNA of the CDR3: TGTGCCAGCAACATTCAATTGTTCTACAATGAGCAGTTCTTC. Translation gives CASNIQLFYNEQFF. V is TRBV7-2 and J is TRBJ2-1, with no clear D. This CDR3 spans 14 amino acids. CDR1 is SGHTA and CDR2 is FQGNSA in the germline V gene. V lost 7 bases and J lost 3, with 13 bases in between.

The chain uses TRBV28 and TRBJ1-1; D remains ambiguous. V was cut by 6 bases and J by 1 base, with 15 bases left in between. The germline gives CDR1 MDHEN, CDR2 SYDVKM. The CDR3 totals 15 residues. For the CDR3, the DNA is TGTGCCAGCAGCACCGCCAGAAGAGCGAACACTGAAGCTTTCTTT. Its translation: CASSTARRANTEAFF.